This T cell receptor (beta chain) was identified in a study of shared clonotypes between healthy human individuals (dated by TCRdb to the early 2020s). In the study overall: Three men and a couple of women, aged 18 to 49 years, made up the cohort. For each donor, three plates each were used for CD4 naive and CD4 memory, two plates were used for CD8 naive, and one plate was used for CD8 memory. Between about 0.9 and 10 billion PBMCs per donor were obtained by leukapheresis. To estimate repertoire size and how much clonotypes are shared between individuals, the study performed deep sequencing of blood TCR repertoires from about five healthy adults. To increase sequencing depth and limit assay-specific biases, TCR repertoire library preparation and sequencing were carried out by different laboratories using diverse techniques. The full study reports these points: Only blood was sampled, and tissue TCR repertoires likely differ from those in blood. Compared with non-shared clonotypes, the clonotypes found in all four sorted-subset donors had higher generation probabilities. When a few donors were compared, the shared fraction of clonotypes was about 5.2% for naive CD4, approximately 3.5% for naive CD8, 2% to 2.5% for memory CD4, and 0.35% to 0.5% for memory CD8. Pairwise subsampling indicated that sequencing depth was expected to affect the degree of clonotype sharing among donors. Incomplete sequencing was indicated by rarefaction of sorted-subset datasets, despite the large sequencing depth. Naive subsets generally had larger estimated clonotype richness than memory subsets did. The genetic and exposure-history diversity represented was limited by the small number of donors.

With respect to this clone: This receptor's antigen is unknown. No quality values exist for individual bases; no much larger clone is one base distant.

TCR CDR3 regions were amplified from genomic DNA by multiplex PCR using the deep immunoSEQ assay. Genomic DNA extracted from each cell subset was distributed evenly over all wells of several immunoSEQ 96-well plates, and each plate served as one replicate. For sorted subsets, 200 to 250 ng of genomic DNA, equivalent to 25,000 to 35,000 T cell genomes, went into each replicate PCR. Purified libraries were quantified with a Qubit 3.0 fluorometer, sized on a Bioanalyzer 2100, and re-quantified with the KAPA Library Quantification kit. A separate single-read 150-cycle Illumina NextSeq 550 flow cell was used to sequence each immunoSEQ 96-well plate. Under the source paper's analysis protocol: Because the immunoSEQ output held only junctional sequences and lacked quality scores, the filtering could not match the filtering applied to full-length reads. Sequences were annotated with PyIR, a Python wrapper for IgBLAST v1.9, using IMGT germline references to assign V/J genes and CDR3. Reads were filtered out if the reads had weak V/J assignments (E-value above 1e-6), no CDR3, stop codons, out-of-frame junctions, or ambiguous translated residues. V3J clonotypes were defined as sequences sharing an identical inferred V gene, J gene, and CDR3 amino acid sequence. The percentage overlap between two repertoires was calculated by dividing the number of shared unique clonotypes by the size of the smaller repertoire. RTK rarefaction, the Chao1 estimator, and Recon v2.1 estimates of unobserved clonotypes were used to assess repertoire richness. Generation probabilities were computed with OLGA for all TCRbeta clonotypes obtained by the gDNA method from a few donors. Imported from immuneACCESS, the table was reduced by TCRdb to in-frame sequences with V and J called. These copies leave out some clones; in studies compared against another copy, an unresolved V gene accounts for under half, and the cause of the remainder is not known. Clonal size and the V and J genes are those of that table, whereas D and trimming came from the DNA. This sample holds about 700,000 clones; about 90% were observed only once. Nearly 25% of the sample goes to the ten largest clones.

V gives up 2 bases and J gives up 5 bases, and the segment between their germline ends measures 13 bases. For CDR1 and CDR2, the germline V gene lists MDHEN and SYDVKM. Its CDR3 holds 14 amino acids, cysteine through phenylalanine. Left in the record is the CDR3 DNA by itself, 42 bases read in frame from the first base. CD8 naive samples were obtained by positive selection for CCR7 among CD45RO-negative cells, yielding a CD45RA+CCR7+ population from which TemRA cells were excluded. The donors were healthy, HIV-negative adults who had no recently reported acute infections or vaccinations. Every donor was a Caucasian adult living in Nashville, Tennessee, USA. Blood was collected by leukapheresis, and PBMCs were isolated by Ficoll-Histopaque density gradient centrifugation and then cryopreserved in liquid nitrogen vapor phase. Analytical flow cytometry was used to check the purity and quantity of each magnetically sorted T cell population. From each sorted fraction, genomic DNA was isolated and quantified by UV absorbance on a Nanodrop 2000c.

The source is a man younger than 45 in good health. The chain is encoded by TRBV28 joined to TRBJ2-7, with a weak D call of TRBD1 (5 bases match). The sample was naive CD8+ T cells sorted from blood. The sample's cell subset or site, from its label and the paper: CD45RA+CCR7+. The CDR3 protein is CASSLRGVEDEQYF. The DNA sequence is TGTGCCAGCAGTTTAAGGGGCGTCGAAGACGAGCAGTACTTC.